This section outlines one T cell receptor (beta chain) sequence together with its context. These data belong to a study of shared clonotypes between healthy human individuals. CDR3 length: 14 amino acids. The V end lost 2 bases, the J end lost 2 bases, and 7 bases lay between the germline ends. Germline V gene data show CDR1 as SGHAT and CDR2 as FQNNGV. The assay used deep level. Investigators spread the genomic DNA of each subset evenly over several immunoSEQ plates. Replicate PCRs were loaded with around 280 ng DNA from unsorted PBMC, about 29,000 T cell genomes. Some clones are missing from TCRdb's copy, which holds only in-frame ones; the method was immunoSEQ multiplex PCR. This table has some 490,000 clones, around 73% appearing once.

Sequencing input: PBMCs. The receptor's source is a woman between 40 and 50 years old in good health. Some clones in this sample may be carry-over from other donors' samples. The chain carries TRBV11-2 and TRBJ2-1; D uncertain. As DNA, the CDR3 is TGTGCCAGCAGCTTAACTCGCACCTACAATGAGCAGTTCTTC. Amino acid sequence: CASSLTRTYNEQFF.